The present entry profiles one TCR beta chain with its context. Its antigen is still unknown. This entry is derived from a study of blood T cells in healthy people across ages. Study outcomes and limitations: Naive T cell percentage strongly correlated with TCR beta diversity. Roughly linear declines in TCR beta diversity per million T cells occurred with age.

PCR was performed a second time for about 7 to 11 cycles using a sample-barcoded 5' primer and a J-beta primer mix. A minimum of 2.5 million CDR3-containing paired-end reads was obtained for each sample. TCRdb re-called the 5' RACE reads through MiXCR, storing one row per CDR3 protein. Of 720,000 or so distinct CDR3 sequences in the sample, about 43% were seen once. Source material: blood. This sequence originates from a man older than 75 in good health.

The CDR3 DNA sequence: TGTGCCAGCAGCCAATATGGGACAGGGGGCCTGAATGAGCAGTTCTTC. Protein sequence: CASSQYGTGGLNEQFF. The chain combines TRBV14 with TRBJ2-1, with TRBD1 matching over 12 bases. V trimming: 2 bases; J trimming: 7 bases; junction bases outside the gene matches: 6. The CDR3 runs 16 residues. Germline V gene sequence: CDR1 SGHDN, CDR2 FVKESK. Combining the CDR3 with reference TRBV14 and TRBJ2-1 gives the whole variable domain EAGVTQFPSHSVIEKGQTVTLRCDPISGHDNLYWYRRVMGKEIKFLLHFVKESKQDESGMPNNRFLAERTGGTYSTLKVQPAELEDSGVYFCASSQYGTGGLNEQFFGPGTRLTVL.